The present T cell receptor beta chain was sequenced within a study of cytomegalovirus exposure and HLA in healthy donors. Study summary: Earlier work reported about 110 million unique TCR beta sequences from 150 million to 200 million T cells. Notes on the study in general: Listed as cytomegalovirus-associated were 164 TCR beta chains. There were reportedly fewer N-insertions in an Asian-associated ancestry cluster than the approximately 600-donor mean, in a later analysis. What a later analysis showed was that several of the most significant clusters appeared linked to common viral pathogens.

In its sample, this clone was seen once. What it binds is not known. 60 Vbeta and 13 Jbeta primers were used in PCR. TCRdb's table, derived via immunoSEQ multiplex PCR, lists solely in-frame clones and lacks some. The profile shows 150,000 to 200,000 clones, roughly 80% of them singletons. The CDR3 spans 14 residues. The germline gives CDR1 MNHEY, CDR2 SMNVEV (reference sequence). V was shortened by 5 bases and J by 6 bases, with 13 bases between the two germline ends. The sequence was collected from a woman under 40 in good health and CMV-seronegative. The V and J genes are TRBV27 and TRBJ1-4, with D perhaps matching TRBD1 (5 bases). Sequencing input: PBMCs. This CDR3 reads CASSPGSGYEKLFF. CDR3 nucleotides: TGTGCCAGCAGTCCAGGGTCTGGCTATGAAAAACTGTTTTTT. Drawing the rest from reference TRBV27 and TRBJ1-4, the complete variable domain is EAQVTQNPRYLITVTGKKLTVTCSQNMNHEYMSWYRQDPGLGLRQIYYSMNVEVTDKGDVPEGYKVSRKEKRNFPLILESPSPNQTSLYFCASSPGSGYEKLFFGSGTQLSVL.